This TCR beta chain was found in a study of T-cell reconstitution after alpha-beta-depleted transplantation in children. Notes on the study in general: Where alpha-beta T cells came from about two months after transplant was reportedly several hundred expanded graft clones. Diversity and T-cell counts at one year after transplant derived mostly from new T cells.

Preparation of the TCRbeta library used unique molecular identifiers. One entry per CDR3 protein, called by TCRdb with MiXCR from the PCR reads. Here the sample spans around 52,000 distinct CDR3 sequences, approximately 6% being singletons. This clonotype occurred many times. Its target is not known. There are 15 residues in the CDR3. The V gene's germline CDR1 is DFQATT and CDR2 SNEGSKA (reference sequence). V lost 1 base to trimming and J lost 4 bases; unmatched junction nucleotides: 7. The gene calls are TRBV20-1 and TRBJ2-3; 8 bases are shared with TRBD1. The specimen comprised PBMCs, mostly from graft donor cells, sampled 60 days after TCRalphabeta/CD19-depleted stem cell transplant. The TCR was taken from a female patient aged 2-9 years who had a stem cell transplant for aplastic anemia, so the T cells may come from the graft donor. The DNA for the CDR3 is TGCAGTGCTAGAGGACAGGGGCGGACCGCAGATACGCAGTATTTT. Its translation: CSARGQGRTADTQYF.